This T cell receptor (beta chain) was found in a study of blood T cell repertoires in COVID-19. Whole-study context: Samples representing acute and convalescent COVID-19 were sourced from the United States, Italy and Spain. T cells, B-cell-depleted T cells, or PBMCs provided the cDNA or gDNA that served as material.

This clone has more than one count but fewer than ten. Authors' processing steps: Amplified reference gene primers provided the basis for estimating nucleated cell counts. The method was immunoSEQ multiplex PCR; TCRdb's version includes in-frame clones alone and lacks a portion of them. That table is the source of V, J and clone size, and D and trimming were worked out from the DNA. The table has 140,000 to 150,000 clones, approximately 89% seen once. The origin of this receptor is a woman in her forties or fifties with acute or convalescent COVID-19. The sequenced material came from peripheral blood.

CDR3 coding DNA: TGTGCCAGCAGCTCCAGAGGCGGTAACGGGCAGTTCTTC. Translation: CASSSRGGNGQFF. The V and J genes are TRBV9 and TRBJ2-1; no firm D call. The CDR3 contains 13 residues. Trimming took off 4 bases at V and 12 bases at J, with 17 bases between the two ends. CDR1 and CDR2 from the germline V gene are SGDLS and YYNGEE.